This passage covers 18 T cell receptor beta chains from one sample sequenced in a study of identical twins. TCRdb re-derived calls from the 5' RACE reads in MiXCR, one entry per CDR3 protein. The sample carries about 260,000 distinct CDR3 sequences, 5.5% to 8% recorded once. The same data also contributed to another study, on yellow fever vaccine responses in identical twins.

The specimen sequenced was memory (CD45RO+) T cells sorted from blood. The receptors come from a woman aged 18-29 years in good health.

In this sample, this clonotype turned up many times. The gene calls are TRBV2 and TRBJ2-3, with D hard to call. Per germline, CDR1 SNHLY and CDR2 FYNNEI. V lost 4 bases to trimming and J lost 2 bases, with 22 bases between them. The CDR3 sequence is 18 residues long. CDR3 residues: CASSVRSYANMYTDTQYF. The DNA of the CDR3 is TGTGCCAGCAGTGTGAGGAGTTACGCCAATATGTACACAGATACGCAGTATTTT. The full variable domain, its missing parts supplied by reference TRBV2 and TRBJ2-3, is EPEVTQTPSHQVTQMGQEVILRCVPISNHLYFYWYRQILGQKVEFLVSFYNNEISEKSEIFDDQFSVERPDGSNFTLKIRSTKLEDSAMYFCASSVRSYANMYTDTQYFGPGTRLTVL.

Many counts were recorded for this clonotype. In nucleotides, the CDR3 is TGCGCCAGCAGTGAGAATGTGGCTCAGCCCCAGCATTTT. Protein product: CASSENVAQPQHF. The rearrangement joins TRBV4-1 to TRBJ1-5, with no clear D. Germline V gives CDR1 MGHRA, CDR2 YSYEKL. Trimming stripped 6 bases from V and 6 bases from J, with 12 bases between. This CDR3 is 13 amino acids long.

The chain has TRBV6-1 and TRBJ2-3; D is unresolved. This CDR3 contains 16 residues. The V gene lost 1 base and the J gene lost 0 bases, with 11 bases spanning the gap. Germline V gives CDR1 MNHNS, CDR2 SASEGT. The CDR3 sequence: CASSEGARTSTDTQYF. The CDR3 DNA sequence: TGTGCCAGCAGTGAAGGGGCAAGAACCAGCACAGATACGCAGTATTTT.

This clonotype was found a few times. The V gene is TRBV10-3, the J gene TRBJ2-7, with D perhaps given as TRBD1 or TRBD2 (6 bases each). CDR3 size: 15 residues. Germline assignment: CDR1 ENHRY and CDR2 SYGVKD. With 2 bases removed from V and 2 bases from J, the gap between germline ends came to 13 bases. The chain's CDR3 is CAISEGDRGPYEQYF. CDR3 sequence (DNA): TGTGCCATCAGTGAGGGGGATCGGGGGCCCTACGAGCAGTACTTC.

The chain carries TRBV2 and TRBJ2-7; D gene uncertain. V was pared by 7 bases and J by 4 bases, with 11 bases between. Germline V gives CDR1 SNHLY, CDR2 FYNNEI. The CDR3 is 12 amino acids. CDR3 in amino acids: CASTPETYEQYF. The DNA of the CDR3 is TGTGCCAGCACCCCGGAGACATACGAGCAGTACTTC.

This chain uses TRBV27 with TRBJ2-5; unclear D gene. Germline CDR1 reads MNHEY; CDR2 reads SMNVEV (reference sequence). The CDR3 runs 12 residues. V was shortened by 6 bases and J by 5 bases, with 10 bases between the two germline ends. In DNA, the CDR3 is TGTGCCAGCAGCCAAAAACGGGAGACCCAGTACTTC. Protein product: CASSQKRETQYF.

The chain carries TRBV6-1 and TRBJ2-1; tentative D call: TRBD1 (5 bases). Germline V gives CDR1 MNHNS, CDR2 SASEGT. The ends were cut back, 5 bases at V and 2 bases at J, with 22 bases in the middle. The CDR3 is made up of 18 amino acids. CDR3 sequence (DNA): TGTGCCAGCAGTCCACGTACAATAACAGGTGGCACCTACAATGAGCAGTTCTTC. It yields the protein CASSPRTITGGTYNEQFF.

About this clonotype itself: At one of its ends the junction is not consistent with the germline gene, which may arise from a read error. This chain links TRBV24-1 with TRBJ2-5; D gene ambiguous. Germline CDR1 KGHDR, CDR2 SFDVKD. The CDR3 has 15 residues. The CDR3 DNA reads TGTGCCACCAGTGACCCCAGAAGACCGCAAGAGACCCTGTACTTC. This encodes CATSDPRRPQETLYF.

This clonotype was seen repeatedly, ten times or more. The chain carries TRBV5-1 and TRBJ2-2, with TRBD1 matching 7 bases. V gave up 4 bases and J gave up 0 bases; unmatched junction bases: 6. Germline-derived CDR1 and CDR2 are SGHRS and YFSETQ. CDR3 size: 16 residues. The CDR3 region is CASSARQGSNTGELFF. CDR3 DNA: TGCGCCAGCAGCGCCCGACAGGGTTCGAACACCGGGGAGCTGTTTTTT.

The chain has TRBV25-1 and TRBJ1-2; tentative D call: TRBD1 (5 bases). V lost 5 bases and J lost 8, with 15 bases in between. This CDR3 region has 13 residues. Germline V lookup: CDR1 MGHDK, CDR2 SYGVNS. The CDR3 reads CASSRRSEGGYTF. The CDR3 DNA sequence: TGTGCCAGCAGTCGTAGGTCGGAGGGGGGCTACACCTTC.

This clonotype has only a few counts. The rearrangement joins TRBV11-1 to TRBJ2-1; D possibly corresponds to TRBD2 (7 bases). V was pared by 5 bases and J by 1 base, with 30 bases between. Per germline, CDR1 SGHAT and CDR2 FQDESV (reference sequence). CDR3 length: 21 amino acids. CDR3 sequence reads: CASSTRTEIARGRESYNEQFF. CDR3 DNA: TGTGCCAGCAGCACGAGGACAGAGATAGCACGGGGGCGGGAGTCCTACAATGAGCAGTTCTTC.

The V gene is TRBV24-1, the J gene TRBJ2-1, with TRBD2 matching 7 bases. The germline V gene has CDR1 KGHDR and CDR2 SFDVKD. This CDR3 has 15 amino acids. With V trimmed by 7 bases and J by 3 bases, 8 bases remained unmatched. CDR3 DNA: TGTGCCACCAGCGATAGCGGGTTGGACTACAATGAGCAGTTCTTC. This encodes CATSDSGLDYNEQFF.

This clonotype appeared a few times. This chain connects TRBV10-2 to TRBJ1-5; D possibly corresponds to TRBD1 (5 bases). The CDR3 extends over 14 amino acids. V gave up 0 bases and J gave up 6 bases, with 9 bases separating them. Germline CDR1 and CDR2: WSHSY and SAAADI. The chain's CDR3 is CASSESTASQPQHF. The CDR3 nucleotides are TGCGCCAGCAGTGAGTCGACAGCGTCTCAGCCCCAGCATTTT.

This chain connects TRBV3-1 to TRBJ2-7, with a weak D call TRBD2 (5 bases). The CDR3 extends over 13 amino acids. Germline V gene data show CDR1 as LGHDT and CDR2 as YNNKEL (reference sequence). V lost 4 bases, J lost 3 bases, and 10 bases lay in between. CDR3 residues: CASSPRAGYEQYV. The CDR3, as DNA: TGTGCCAGCAGCCCCCGGGCGGGCTACGAGCAGTACGTC.

This clonotype was picked up a small number of times. CDR3 coding DNA: TGTGCCAGCAGTCGAGCTAGCGGGGGAACTCAAGATACGCAGTATTTT. Encoded protein: CASSRASGGTQDTQYF. This chain uses TRBV6-1 with TRBJ2-3, with 10 bases fitting TRBD2. CDR1 MNHNS and CDR2 SASEGT come from the germline V gene. CDR3 size: 16 residues. Trimming took 5 bases from V and 5 from J; bases not matched to a gene: 10.

This clonotype was picked up a small number of times. V usage is TRBV7-9 and J usage is TRBJ1-6, with D hard to call. The CDR3 spans 13 residues. The V gene lost 1 base and the J gene lost 14 bases, with 12 bases spanning the gap. CDR1 SEHNR and CDR2 FQNEAQ come from the germline V gene (reference sequence). CDR3 bases: TGTGCCAGCAGCTTAGATCGGGTCGGGGCCCTCCACTTT. Its protein product is CASSLDRVGALHF.

The CDR3 nucleotides read TGCGCCAGCAGTACCCGGGAGCTAGCGGGGAACAATGAGCAGTTCTTC. This encodes CASSTRELAGNNEQFF. V is TRBV5-1 and J is TRBJ2-1; 9 positions agree with TRBD2. Germline V gives CDR1 SGHRS, CDR2 YFSETQ. The CDR3 covers 16 residues. With 5 bases clipped from V and 5 bases from J, the junction kept 11 bases outside the gene matches.

The chain couples TRBV29-1 to TRBJ1-2; possibly TRBD1 for D (6 bases). Germline V gene data show CDR1 as SQVTM and CDR2 as ANQGSEA. The CDR3 covers 13 residues. V lost 4 bases and J lost 4, with 13 bases in between. CDR3 region: CSVGQTGGYGYTF. The CDR3 coding sequence is TGCAGCGTTGGCCAGACAGGTGGCTATGGCTACACCTTC.